These T cell receptor beta chains were read from a single sample in a study of T cell responses to AZD1222 COVID-19 vaccine. The method was immunoSEQ multiplex PCR; TCRdb's version includes in-frame clones alone and lacks a portion of them. This sample yields about 120,000 clones, of which about 89% are seen a single time; almost 5.5% belongs to the top ten. This specimen was peripheral blood, taken on day 0 of AZD1222 vaccination. These receptors were collected from an adult in good health. The CDR3 runs from the conserved cysteine through the conserved F or W. The D gene is left open where the match is weak. A row's size may be missing; if present it is once, few, many or a size class.

V	D	J	size	DNA	CDR3
TRBV5-5	.	TRBJ2-2	.	TGTGCCAGCAGCGAAGCACTAGCGAACACCGGGGAGCTGTTTTTT	CASSEALANTGELFF
TRBV9	TRBD1	TRBJ2-3	.	TGTGCCAGCAGCGACAGGGGTGCTAGCACAGATACGCAGTATTTT	CASSDRGASTDTQYF
TRBV2	.	TRBJ1-5	.	TGTGCCAGCAAAACTGACGGCCGACATCAGCCCCAGCATTTT	CASKTDGRHQPQHF
TRBV5-1	TRBD1	TRBJ2-5	.	TGCGCCAGCAGCCGGGGACAGGGGAAAGAGACCCAGTACTTC	CASSRGQGKETQYF
TRBV2	.	TRBJ1-1	.	TGTGCCAGCAGTGAAGCGCGGGGGGATGAAGCTTTCTTT	CASSEARGDEAFF
TRBV19	.	TRBJ2-1	.	TGTGCCAGTAGTATAGGACGCTCGGAGAATGAGCAGTTCTTC	CASSIGRSENEQFF
TRBV9	.	TRBJ1-2	.	TGTGCCAGCAGCGTAGACACCGGGGGATATGGCTACACCTTC	CASSVDTGGYGYTF
TRBV3-1/TRBV3-2	.	TRBJ1-5	.	TGTGCCAGCAGCCAAGATAAAAGGGATCAGCCCCAGCATTTT	CASSQDKRDQPQHF
TRBV19	.	TRBJ2-3	.	TGTGCCAGTAGTATAAGACAGACAAACACAGATACGCAGTATTTT	CASSIRQTNTDTQYF
TRBV19	.	TRBJ1-1	.	TGTGCCAGTACGAGACCCACTGAAGCTTTCTTT	CASTRPTEAFF
TRBV11-2	TRBD2	TRBJ2-2	.	TGTGCCAGCAGCTTAGTTTTCGGCGGGAGCGGGGAGCTGTTTTTT	CASSLVFGGSGELFF
TRBV5-4	.	TRBJ1-1	.	TGTGCCAGCAGCTTGGTTGACAGGTCTGAAGCTTTCTTT	CASSLVDRSEAFF
TRBV14	.	TRBJ2-1	.	TGTGCCAGCAGCGAAACTAGAGTTAATGAGCAGTTCTTC	CASSETRVNEQFF
TRBV19	.	TRBJ1-1	.	TGTGCCAGTAGTTTAAACAGGAACACTGAAGCTTTCTTT	CASSLNRNTEAFF
TRBV6-5	TRBD1	TRBJ1-4	.	TGTGCCAGCAGGACGACAGGGAAAGGTGAAAAACTGTTTTTT	CASRTTGKGEKLFF
TRBV7-2	.	TRBJ2-5	once	TGTGCCAGCAGTCTTGTAGGGGCAGGACGGGAGACCCAGTACTTC	CASSLVGAGRETQYF
TRBV30	.	TRBJ1-4	.	TGTGCCTGGAGGGAGGCAGGGACGATTAATGAAAAACTGTTTTTT	CAWREAGTINEKLFF
TRBV5-5	.	TRBJ2-3	.	TGTGCCAGCAGCTTGGAAGGAGATACGCAGTATTTT	CASSLEGDTQYF
TRBV6-5	.	TRBJ1-5	.	TGTGCCAGCAAACAGGACAGAAGCAATCAGCCCCAGCATTTT	CASKQDRSNQPQHF
TRBV5-3	.	TRBJ2-2	.	TGTGCCAGAAGCACCACACGTCCCGGGGAGCTGTTTTTT	CARSTTRPGELFF
TRBV19	TRBD1	TRBJ2-6	.	TGTGCCAGTAGTACGACAGGGACTGGGGCCAACGTCCTGACTTTC	CASSTTGTGANVLTF
TRBV3-1/TRBV3-2	.	TRBJ1-1	.	TGTGCCAGCAGCCGAACGTTGAACACTGAAGCTTTCTTT	CASSRTLNTEAFF
TRBV27	TRBD1	TRBJ1-1	.	TGTGCCAGCACACAGGGGAGGAACACTGAAGCTTTCTTT	CASTQGRNTEAFF
TRBV30	.	TRBJ2-1	.	TGTGCCTGGAGTGTAAGTTTTTCGGCGTTTAGCTCCTACAATGAGCAGTTCTTC	CAWSVSFSAFSSYNEQFF
TRBV19	TRBD1	TRBJ1-2	.	TGTGCCAGTCACTGGGGGACAGGCCTATGGCAGGTCGGCTTGGAGGCTGGCTACACCTTC	CASHWGTGLWQVGLEAGYTF
TRBV2	TRBD1	TRBJ1-6	.	TGTGCCAGCAGAGACTTGACAGGGCCTCAGCCCCTCCACTTT	CASRDLTGPQPLHF
TRBV5-1	TRBD1	TRBJ1-3	.	TGCGCCAGCAGCTCGGACAGGGCCTCTGGAAACACCATATATTTT	CASSSDRASGNTIYF
TRBV5-8	.	TRBJ2-7	.	TGTGCCAGCAGCTCGAACCCAGGGGTGGTACGGCAGTACTTC	CASSSNPGVVRQYF
TRBV9	.	TRBJ2-3	.	TGTGCCAGCAGCGGGAGGCCAAGGGATACGCAGTATTTT	CASSGRPRDTQYF
TRBV29-1	.	TRBJ1-1	.	TGCAGCGTTGAAAAGGGCAGCTCGGGGACTGAAGCTTTCTTT	CSVEKGSSGTEAFF
TRBV11-2	.	TRBJ2-1	.	TGTGCCAGCAGCCTCCGGGGTGGGCCCGTCTTCTCCTACAATGAGCAGTTCTTC	CASSLRGGPVFSYNEQFF
TRBV3-1/TRBV3-2	.	TRBJ1-3	once	TGTGCCAGCACCCTAAGAGGGGCCCGGGCTGGAAACACCATATATTTT	CASTLRGARAGNTIYF
TRBV6-5	.	TRBJ2-3	.	TGTGCCAGCAGTTACTCGAGTGGTGGGTGGTGGTATTTT	CASSYSSGGWWYF